The entry below describes one T cell receptor (beta chain). The data were taken from a study of control samples from healthy donors and cancer patients. The data were produced by immunoSEQ multiplex PCR, yet TCRdb's version contains in-frame clones alone and is incomplete. Of tens of thousands of clones listed, about 90% are singletons. The source is a female donor with melanoma. Sequencing used formalin-fixed, paraffin-embedded tissue.

CDR3 residues: CASSEYGGRDGYTF. As DNA, the CDR3 is TGTGCCAGCAGTGAATACGGGGGAAGGGATGGCTACACCTTC. The chain has TRBV6-1 and TRBJ1-2, with a tentative D call TRBD1 (5 bases). The CDR3 runs to 14 residues. Germline V gives CDR1 MNHNS, CDR2 SASEGT. The V end lost 2 bases, the J end lost 6 bases, and 13 bases lay between the germline ends.